This TCR beta chain originates from a study of tumor T cells in aggressive B-cell lymphoma (dated 2017 in TCRdb). Receptors were amplified or captured by the immunoSEQ multiplex PCR assay. The table was pulled from immuneACCESS by TCRdb, which kept in-frame rearrangements only. Such tables lose some clones; where checked, under half of the loss comes from unresolved V genes, and the rest has no known cause. For this sample the table gives around 4,000 clones, of which roughly 80% were detected only once. The top ten constitute 45% to 55% of the sample. As regards this clone: Its target antigen remains unknown. It has no much larger one-base neighbor in the sample; base qualities were not kept.

This sequence was found in an adult with diffuse large B cell lymphoma. The sample was tumor tissue.

The nucleotide sequence reads TGTGCCAGCGTCAGGGCCAATGAGCAGTTCTTC. This translates into CASVRANEQFF. The V and J segments used are TRBV2 and TRBJ2-1; TRBD1 is perhaps the D gene, given 5 matching bases. Via the germline V gene, CDR1 is SNHLY and CDR2 FYNNEI. The CDR3 sequence holds 11 residues, the cysteine and phenylalanine included. CDR3 DNA only is kept here, 33 bases in frame from base 1. V lost 8 bases and J lost 6 bases; the stretch between them is 8 bases long.